The present TCR beta chain was sequenced within a study of glioma-infiltrating T cells. Whole-study findings and limits: Tissue and blood shared very few CDR3 sequences.

This clonotype was found a few times. Antigen specificity is unknown. This CDR3 contains 16 residues. With 1 base clipped from V and 8 bases from J, the junction kept 9 bases outside the gene matches. Germline lookup yields CDR1 DFQATT and CDR2 SNEGSKA (reference sequence). Using RNA template, CDR3s of TCR alpha and beta were amplified with iRepertoire arm-PCR. TCRdb called the multiplex PCR reads again in MiXCR, with one record for every CDR3 protein. Altogether 100,000 to 150,000 distinct CDR3 sequences are present, about 25% being singletons, with the ten largest covering around 28%. The receptor comes from a human donor with low-grade glioma or glioblastoma, undergoing nonglioma brain surgery, or in good health (not recorded which). Material for sequencing was glioma tissue, nonneoplastic brain tissue, or PBMCs (not recorded which). The chain combines TRBV20-1 with TRBJ2-1; 12 bases fit TRBD2. CDR3 DNA: TGCAGTGCTAGAGCCGATCTAGCGGGGGGGCTCGATGAGCAGTTCTTC. Its translation is CSARADLAGGLDEQFF.